This TCR beta chain was sequenced during a study of T cell responses to AZD1222 COVID-19 vaccine. This clone was counted only a few times. Germline assignment: CDR1 MNHEY and CDR2 SVGEGT. The CDR3 has 15 amino acids. V shed 4 bases and J shed 1 base, with 14 bases lying between them. Sequencing was performed with immunoSEQ multiplex PCR; in TCRdb, only in-frame clones are kept and a portion is missing. The profile shows 100,000 or so clones, roughly 90% of them singletons. The input for sequencing was peripheral blood, taken 28 days after the second AZD1222 dose. The rearrangement uses TRBV6-2 or TRBV6-3 and TRBJ2-7; perhaps TRBD1 as D (5 bases). This TCR came from an adult who received the AZD1222 COVID-19 vaccine. CDR3 sequence: CASSLYLTGSYEQYF. The CDR3 nucleotides read TGTGCCAGCAGTTTATACCTAACAGGTTCCTACGAGCAGTACTTC.